This T cell receptor (beta chain) emerged from a study of control samples from healthy donors and cancer patients. Some clones are missing from TCRdb's copy, which holds only in-frame ones; the method was immunoSEQ multiplex PCR. The sample lists about 54,000 clones; approximately 95% were seen once. CDR1 MDHEN and CDR2 SYDVKM come from the germline V gene. The CDR3 spans 17 residues. Deletions cut 5 bases from V and 0 bases from J, with 17 bases between. The sequence came from a woman aged 25-40 years in good health. The specimen sequenced was blood. This chain uses TRBV28 with TRBJ1-5; the D gene is possibly TRBD1 (5 bases). The CDR3 is CASSTWGQDYSNQPQHF. The DNA of the CDR3 is TGTGCCAGCAGTACTTGGGGCCAGGATTATAGCAATCAGCCCCAGCATTTT.